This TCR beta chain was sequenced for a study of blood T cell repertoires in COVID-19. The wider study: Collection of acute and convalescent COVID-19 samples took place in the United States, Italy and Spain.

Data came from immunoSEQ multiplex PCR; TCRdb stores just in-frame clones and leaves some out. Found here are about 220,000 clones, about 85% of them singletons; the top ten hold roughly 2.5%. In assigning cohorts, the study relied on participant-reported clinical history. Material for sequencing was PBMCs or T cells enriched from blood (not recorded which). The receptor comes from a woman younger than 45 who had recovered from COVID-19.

This CDR3 reads CASSPLTGLTDTQYF. CDR3 coding DNA: TGTGCCAGCAGCCCGTTGACAGGGCTCACAGATACGCAGTATTTT. The chain employs TRBV7-9 and TRBJ2-3; TRBD1 matches 7 bases. After removal of 5 bases from V and 2 bases from J, the junction contained 7 bases not matched to a gene. Germline CDR1 SEHNR, CDR2 FQNEAQ (reference sequence). This CDR3 comprises 15 residues.